This TCR beta chain was identified in a study of CXCR3-negative and CXCR3-positive naive CD8 T cells. Study details: Per library, roughly 1.5 +/- 0.3 million reads; roughly 130 million TRB reads overall.

As to this clonotype: Its antigen is not identified.

Findings of the study overall: CXCR3-expressing naive cells carried TRB CDR3s more hydrophobic than those of CXCR3-negative naive cells. In naive cells, CXCR3-negative and CXCR3-positive subsets had similar TRBV-TRBJ usage; memory cells differed.

The germline V gene has CDR1 LGHNA and CDR2 YNFKEQ. This CDR3 region has 16 residues. In preparing the TRB cDNA libraries, 5' RACE with UMI labels was used. TCRdb re-called the 5' RACE reads and gives one entry per CDR3 protein, without DNA. The sample table sets out roughly 120,000 distinct CDR3 sequences. The source material was naive CXCR3+ CD8+ T cells from blood. Described subset: CD45RO-CCR7+CD27+CD95- naive CD8+ T cells expressing CXCR3 (TNR3+). The chain carries TRBV4-2 and TRBJ2-1; the D gene TCRdb calls, TRBD1, cannot be checked with no DNA. The sequence came from a human donor in good health. Some clones in this sample may be carry-over from other donors' samples. CDR3 sequence: CASSQEGGAWVNEQFF.